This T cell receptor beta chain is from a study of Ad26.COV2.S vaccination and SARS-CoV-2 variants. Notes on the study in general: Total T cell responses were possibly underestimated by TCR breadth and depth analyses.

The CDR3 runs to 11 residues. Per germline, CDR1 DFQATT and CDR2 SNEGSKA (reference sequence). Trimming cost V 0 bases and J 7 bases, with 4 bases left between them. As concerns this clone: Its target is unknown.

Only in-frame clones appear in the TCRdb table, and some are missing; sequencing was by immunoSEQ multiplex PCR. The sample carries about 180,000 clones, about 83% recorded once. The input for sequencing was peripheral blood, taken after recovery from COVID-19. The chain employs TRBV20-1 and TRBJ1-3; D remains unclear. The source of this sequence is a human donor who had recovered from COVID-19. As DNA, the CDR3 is TGCAGTGCTAGAGATCAGAACACCATATATTTT. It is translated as CSARDQNTIYF.